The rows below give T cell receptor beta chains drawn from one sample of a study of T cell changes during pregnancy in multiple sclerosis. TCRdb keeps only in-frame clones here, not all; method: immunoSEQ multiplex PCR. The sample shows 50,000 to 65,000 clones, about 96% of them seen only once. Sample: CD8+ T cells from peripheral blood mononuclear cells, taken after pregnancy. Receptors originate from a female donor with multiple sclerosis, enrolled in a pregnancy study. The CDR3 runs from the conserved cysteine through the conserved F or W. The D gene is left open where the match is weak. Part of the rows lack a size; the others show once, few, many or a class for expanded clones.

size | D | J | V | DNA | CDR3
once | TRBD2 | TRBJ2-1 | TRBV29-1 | TGCAGCGTTGAGGGACTAGCGGGAGTCCGGGGTTACAATGAGCAGTTCTTC | CSVEGLAGVRGYNEQFF
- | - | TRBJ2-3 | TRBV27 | TGTGCCAGCAAGGCCCGGGGGAGAAGCACAGATACGCAGTATTTT | CASKARGRSTDTQYF
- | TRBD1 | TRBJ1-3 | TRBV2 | TGTGCCAGCAGCCCGGGACAGGGCGCTGGAAACACCATATATTTT | CASSPGQGAGNTIYF
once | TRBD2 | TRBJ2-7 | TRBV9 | TGTGCCAGCAGCGACCCCGTTAGCGGGGAAAGCTCCTACGAGCAGTACTTC | CASSDPVSGESSYEQYF
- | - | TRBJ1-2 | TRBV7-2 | TGTGCCAGCAGCTTATCGAGGTTCCTGGGTCCCTATGGCTACACCTTC | CASSLSRFLGPYGYTF
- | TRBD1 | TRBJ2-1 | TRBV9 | TGTGCCAGCGGCCAGGGGGAGTCCTACAATGAGCAGTTCTTC | CASGQGESYNEQFF
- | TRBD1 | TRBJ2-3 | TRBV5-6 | TGTGCCAGCAGCCTGGCCGGGACAGGGGACACAGATACGCAGTATTTT | CASSLAGTGDTDTQYF
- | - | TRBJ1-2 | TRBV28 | TGTGCCAGCAGTTTATACCCCACGAGGGAGGGACCCCACTATGGCTACACCTTC | CASSLYPTREGPHYGYTF
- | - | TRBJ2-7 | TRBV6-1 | TGTGCCAGCGAACAACGATACGAGCAGTACTTC | CASEQRYEQYF
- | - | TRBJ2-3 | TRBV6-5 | TGTGCCAGCAGTTACTTCGTACAGGGGGGGACAGATACGCAGTATTTT | CASSYFVQGGTDTQYF
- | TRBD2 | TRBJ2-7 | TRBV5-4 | TGTGCCAGCAGCTCCTCCTTAGCGGGAGCCTACGAGCAGTACTTC | CASSSSLAGAYEQYF
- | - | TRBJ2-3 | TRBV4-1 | TGCGCCAGCAGCCTAGAGTTCGCAGATACGCAGTATTTT | CASSLEFADTQYF
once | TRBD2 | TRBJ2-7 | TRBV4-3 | TGCGCCAGCAGCCAAGATAGGGGACTAGCCTACGAGCAGTACTTC | CASSQDRGLAYEQYF
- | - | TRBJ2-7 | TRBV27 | TGTGCCAGCAGCCACGGGATCGAGCAGTACTTC | CASSHGIEQYF
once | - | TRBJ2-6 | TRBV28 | TGTGCCAGCACCATCAGGTCCACTGGGGCCAACGTCCTGACTTTC | CASTIRSTGANVLTF
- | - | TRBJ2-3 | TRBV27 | TGTGCCAGCAGTGCAGGGGTCACTACGCAGTATTTT | CASSAGVTTQYF
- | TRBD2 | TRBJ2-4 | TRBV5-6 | TGTGCCAGCAGCTCCCTGACTAGCAATGAAAACATTCAGTACTTC | CASSSLTSNENIQYF
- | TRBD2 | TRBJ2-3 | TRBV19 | TGTGCCAGTAGTTGGGGCGGGGGGGGCACAGATACGCAGTATTTT | CASSWGGGGTDTQYF
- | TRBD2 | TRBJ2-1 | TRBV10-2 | TGCGCCAGCAGTGAGACTAGCGGGAGGGCCAATGAGCAGTTCTTC | CASSETSGRANEQFF
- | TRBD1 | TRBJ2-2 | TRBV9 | TGTGCCAGCAGCCCGGAGGGGGACAGGGGGCGTTTCGGGGAGCTGTTTTTT | CASSPEGDRGRFGELFF
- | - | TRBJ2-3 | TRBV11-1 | TGTGCCAGCAGCCAAGATAGCGGAGCCACAGATACGCAGTATTTT | CASSQDSGATDTQYF
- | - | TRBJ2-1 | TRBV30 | TGTGCCTGGGGTCATCCCGGAGCGGGTGAGCAGTTCTTC | CAWGHPGAGEQFF
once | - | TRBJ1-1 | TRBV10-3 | TGTGCCTCCTCAGGGGCAGCGGGGGTTTACACTGAAGCTTTCTTT | CASSGAAGVYTEAFF
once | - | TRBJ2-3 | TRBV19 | TGTGCCAGTAGTATGTGGGAAGGGGGCACAGATACGCAGTATTTT | CASSMWEGGTDTQYF
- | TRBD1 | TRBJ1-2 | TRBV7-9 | TGTGCCAGCAGCTTGGACAGGGATGGCTACACCTTC | CASSLDRDGYTF
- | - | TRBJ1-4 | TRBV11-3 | TGTGCCAGCAGCTGGTGGCGGTCAAGCCGAAAACTGTTTTTT | CASSWWRSSRKLFF
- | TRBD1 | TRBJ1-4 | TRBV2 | TGTGCCAGCACCGAAGGGACAGACCGTCCTGAAAAACTGTTTTTT | CASTEGTDRPEKLFF
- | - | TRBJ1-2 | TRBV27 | TGTGCCAGCAGTTTAACCCACAGGGTCGATTATGGCTACACCTTC | CASSLTHRVDYGYTF
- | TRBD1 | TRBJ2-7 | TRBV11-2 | TGTGCCAGCAGCTTGGACAGGGGAACGGGCTACGAGCAGTACTTC | CASSLDRGTGYEQYF
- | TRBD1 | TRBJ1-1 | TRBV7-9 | TGTGCCAGCAGCTCTCACAGGGGGCGCATTGAAGCTTTCTTT | CASSSHRGRIEAFF
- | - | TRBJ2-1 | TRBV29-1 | TGCAGCGTTGAAGATCACGAGACTAGAAGTTTCGATGAGCAGTTCTTC | CSVEDHETRSFDEQFF
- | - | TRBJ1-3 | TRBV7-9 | TGTGCCAGCAGCTATCCTCGCGGGACGAACTCTGGAAACACCATATATTTT | CASSYPRGTNSGNTIYF
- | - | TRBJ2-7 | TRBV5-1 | TGCGCCAGCAGCCCCTATGGGACACCTGCTTCCGAGCAGTACTTC | CASSPYGTPASEQYF
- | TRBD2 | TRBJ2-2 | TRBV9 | TGTGCCAGCAGCGACCCGAGCGGGATGAACACCGGGGAGCTGTTTTTT | CASSDPSGMNTGELFF
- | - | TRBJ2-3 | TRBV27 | TGTGCCAGCAGTCCCACAGCCCTCACAGATACGCAGTATTTT | CASSPTALTDTQYF
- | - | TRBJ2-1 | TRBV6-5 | TGTGCCAGCAGCTTCTACAATGAGCAGTTCTTC | CASSFYNEQFF
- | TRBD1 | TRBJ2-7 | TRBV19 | TGTGCCAGTAGTATCATGGCAGGGGGAAGCGAGCAGTACTTC | CASSIMAGGSEQYF
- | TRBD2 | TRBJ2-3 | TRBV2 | TGTGCCAGCAGTGAAGAATATCTAGCGGGAGGGGCAGATACGCAGTATTTT | CASSEEYLAGGADTQYF
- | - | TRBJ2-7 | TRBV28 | TGTGCCAGCGCGGGCCTCGAGCAGTACTTC | CASAGLEQYF
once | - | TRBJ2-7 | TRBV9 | TGTGCCAGCAGCGTAGGCCGAATCGGGAGCGAGCAGTACTTC | CASSVGRIGSEQYF
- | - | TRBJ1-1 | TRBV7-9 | TGTGCCAGCAGCGTGGAGACCCCGACCACTGAAGCTTTCTTT | CASSVETPTTEAFF
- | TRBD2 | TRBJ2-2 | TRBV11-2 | TGTGCCAGCAGCCAACTAGCGGGAGGGCCCGGGGAGCTGTTTTTT | CASSQLAGGPGELFF
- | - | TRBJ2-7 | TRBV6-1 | TGTGCCAGCAGTGAAAGACCCCAGGGGGAGCAGTACTTC | CASSERPQGEQYF